One T cell receptor (beta chain) is described in this entry. Antigen: not known. The PCR contained 60 Vbeta and 13 Jbeta primers. This table comes from immunoSEQ multiplex PCR, and its TCRdb copy is limited to in-frame clones, with some not included. The sample yields some 200,000 clones, about 86% seen once. The germline gives CDR1 MNHNS, CDR2 SASEGT. The CDR3 contains 14 residues. V lost 5 bases to trimming and J lost 0 bases, with 10 bases between them. The record originates from a study of cytomegalovirus exposure and HLA in healthy donors. Broader study findings: Earlier analysis yielded a pattern in which most TCR beta V segments were productive about 87% or about 30% of the time. With further analysis later on, most CMV-associated TCR beta chains appeared HLA-restricted.

The chain recombines TRBV6-1 with TRBJ1-2, with D possibly TRBD1 on 6 matching bases. The sequencing input was PBMCs. This clonotype originated in a woman in her twenties or thirties in good health and CMV-seronegative. The CDR3 is CASSRTVTNYGYTF. In nucleotides, the CDR3 is TGTGCCAGCAGTCGGACAGTGACTAACTATGGCTACACCTTC.